This TCR beta chain was profiled in a study of OX40 agonist ivuxolimab in advanced cancers. Here immunoSEQ multiplex PCR was the method, and the copy in TCRdb shows in-frame clones only, minus some. The sample has around 60,000 clones; approximately 91% are singletons. The timepoints at which blood was sampled were baseline, cycle 4 day 1, and cycle 7 day 1. The CDR3 runs 15 residues. V gave up 7 bases and J gave up 4 bases; unmatched junction bases: 10. Germline CDR1 reads LGHNT; CDR2 reads FRNRAP. V is TRBV12-5 and J is TRBJ2-5; 9 positions agree with TRBD1. The receptor was derived from an adult with an advanced solid tumor such as melanoma, head and neck, liver or kidney cancer. This specimen was CD4+ or CD8+ T cells sorted from blood, taken in a trial of the OX40 agonist ivuxolimab. This CDR3 is CASADGQGLGETQYF. Here the CDR3 DNA reads TGTGCTAGTGCCGACGGACAGGGGCTCGGAGAGACCCAGTACTTC.